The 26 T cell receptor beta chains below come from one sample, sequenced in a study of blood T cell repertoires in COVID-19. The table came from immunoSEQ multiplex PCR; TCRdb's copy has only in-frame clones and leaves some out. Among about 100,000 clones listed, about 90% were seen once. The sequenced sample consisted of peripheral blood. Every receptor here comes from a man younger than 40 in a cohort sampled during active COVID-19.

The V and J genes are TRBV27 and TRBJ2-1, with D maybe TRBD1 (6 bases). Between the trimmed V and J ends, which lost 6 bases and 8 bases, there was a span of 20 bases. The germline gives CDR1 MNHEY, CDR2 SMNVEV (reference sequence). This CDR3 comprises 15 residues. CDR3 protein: CASRKRQAPLDEQFF. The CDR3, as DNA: TGTGCCAGCAGGAAAAGACAGGCTCCCTTGGATGAGCAGTTCTTC.

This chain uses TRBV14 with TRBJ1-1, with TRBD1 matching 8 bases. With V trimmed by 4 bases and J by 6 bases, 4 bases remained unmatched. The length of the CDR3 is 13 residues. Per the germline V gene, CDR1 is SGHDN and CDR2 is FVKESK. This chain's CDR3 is CASSPGGRAEAFF. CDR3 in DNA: TGTGCCAGCAGCCCAGGGGGCCGGGCTGAAGCTTTCTTT.

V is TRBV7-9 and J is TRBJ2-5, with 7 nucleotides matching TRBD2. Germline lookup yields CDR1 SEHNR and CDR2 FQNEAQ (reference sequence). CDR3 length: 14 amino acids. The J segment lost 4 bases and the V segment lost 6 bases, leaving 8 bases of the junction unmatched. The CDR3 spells CASRWGGPGETQYF. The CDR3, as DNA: TGTGCCAGCAGATGGGGGGGACCAGGAGAGACCCAGTACTTC.

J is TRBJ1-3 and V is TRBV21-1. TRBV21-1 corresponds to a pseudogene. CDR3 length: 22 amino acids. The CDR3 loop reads CASSKGFSWGVRYRSSGNTIYF. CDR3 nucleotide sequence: TGTGCCAGCAGCAAAGGTTTCAGTTGGGGGGTGCGGTACCGAAGCTCTGGAAACACCATATATTTT.

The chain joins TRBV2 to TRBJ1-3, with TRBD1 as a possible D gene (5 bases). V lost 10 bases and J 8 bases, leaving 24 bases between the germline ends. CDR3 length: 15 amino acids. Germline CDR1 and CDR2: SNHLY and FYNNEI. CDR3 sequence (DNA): TGTGCCACCCAGGGCGACCGGGCCCCGAAGGACACCATATATTTT. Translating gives CATQGDRAPKDTIYF.

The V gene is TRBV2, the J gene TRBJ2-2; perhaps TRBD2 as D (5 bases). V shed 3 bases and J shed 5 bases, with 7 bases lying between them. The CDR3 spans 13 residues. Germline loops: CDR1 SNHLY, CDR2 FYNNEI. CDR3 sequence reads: CASSEGRTGELFF. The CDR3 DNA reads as TGTGCCAGCAGTGAGGGGAGAACCGGGGAGCTGTTTTTT.

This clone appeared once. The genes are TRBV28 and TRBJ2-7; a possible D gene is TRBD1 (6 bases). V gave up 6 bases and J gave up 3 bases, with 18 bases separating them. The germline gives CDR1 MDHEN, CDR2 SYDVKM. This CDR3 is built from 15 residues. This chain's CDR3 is CASSIPGQGIYEQYF. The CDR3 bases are TGTGCCAGCAGCATCCCGGGGCAGGGGATCTACGAGCAGTACTTC.

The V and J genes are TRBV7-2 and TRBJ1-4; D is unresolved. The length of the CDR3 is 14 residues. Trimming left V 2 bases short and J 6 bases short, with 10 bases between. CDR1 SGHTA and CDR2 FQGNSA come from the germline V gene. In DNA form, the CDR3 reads TGTGCCAGCAGCTTACAAACAGTGGATGAAAAACTGTTTTTT. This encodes CASSLQTVDEKLFF.

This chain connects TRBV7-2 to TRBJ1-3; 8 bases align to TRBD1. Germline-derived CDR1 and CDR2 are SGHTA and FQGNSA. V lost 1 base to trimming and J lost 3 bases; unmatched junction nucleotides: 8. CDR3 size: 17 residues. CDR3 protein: CASSLVGQGYGGNTIYF. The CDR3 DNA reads TGTGCCAGCAGCTTAGTAGGACAGGGATACGGTGGAAACACCATATATTTT.

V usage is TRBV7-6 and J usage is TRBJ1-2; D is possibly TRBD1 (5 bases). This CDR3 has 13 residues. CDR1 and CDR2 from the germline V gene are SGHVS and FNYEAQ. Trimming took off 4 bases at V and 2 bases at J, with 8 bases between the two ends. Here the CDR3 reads CASSWGGNYGYTF. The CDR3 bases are TGTGCCAGCAGCTGGGGGGGGAACTATGGCTACACCTTC.

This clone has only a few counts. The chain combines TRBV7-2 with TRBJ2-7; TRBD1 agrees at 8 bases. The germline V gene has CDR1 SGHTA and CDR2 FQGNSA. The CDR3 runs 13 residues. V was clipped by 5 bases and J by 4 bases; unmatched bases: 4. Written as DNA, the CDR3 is TGTGCCAGCAGCCCGGGACAGGAATACGAGCAGTACTTC. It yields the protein CASSPGQEYEQYF.

CDR3 amino acids: CAISESTGLNTDTQYF. Written as DNA, the CDR3 is TGTGCCATCAGTGAGTCTACAGGGCTGAACACAGATACGCAGTATTTT. This sequence joins TRBV10-3 and TRBJ2-3; D might be TRBD1 (6 bases). Trimming took 0 bases from V and 2 from J, leaving 12 bases between them. CDR1 is ENHRY, CDR2 SYGVKD, per germline. There are 16 residues in the CDR3.

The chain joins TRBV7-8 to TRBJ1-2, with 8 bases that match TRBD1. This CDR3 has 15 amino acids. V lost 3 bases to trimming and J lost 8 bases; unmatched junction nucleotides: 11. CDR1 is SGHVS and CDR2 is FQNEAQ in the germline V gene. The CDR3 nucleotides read TGTGCCAGCAGCTTTGAGACAGGGGCGGTGGGAGGCTACACCTTC. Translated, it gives CASSFETGAVGGYTF.

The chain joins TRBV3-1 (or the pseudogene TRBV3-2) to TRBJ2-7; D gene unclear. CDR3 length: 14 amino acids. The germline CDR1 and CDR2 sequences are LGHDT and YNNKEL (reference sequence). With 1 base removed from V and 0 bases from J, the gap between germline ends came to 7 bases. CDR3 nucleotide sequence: TGTGCCAGCAGCCAAGTGTCCAGCTCCTACGAGCAGTACTTC. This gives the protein CASSQVSSSYEQYF.

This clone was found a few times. CDR3 DNA sequence: TGTGCCAGCTCACCGCCTCCCCGGGGATTTAGTGGCTACACCTTC. Translating gives CASSPPPRGFSGYTF. The chain recombines TRBV18 with TRBJ1-2; D remains unclear. V was trimmed by 3 bases and J by 7 bases, leaving 18 bases between them. Per germline, CDR1 KGHSH and CDR2 LQKENI. This CDR3 spans 15 amino acids. Drawing the rest from reference TRBV18 and TRBJ1-2, the complete variable domain is NAGVMQNPRHLVRRRGQEARLRCSPMKGHSHVYWYRQLPEEGLKFMVYLQKENIIDESGMPKERFSAEFPKEGPSILRIQQVVRGDSAAYFCASSPPPRGFSGYTFGSGTRLTVV.

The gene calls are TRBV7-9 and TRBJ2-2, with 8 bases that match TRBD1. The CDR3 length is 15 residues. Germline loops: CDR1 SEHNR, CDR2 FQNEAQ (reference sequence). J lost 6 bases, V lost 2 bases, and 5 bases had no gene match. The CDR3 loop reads CASSLRAGGPGELFF. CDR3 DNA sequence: TGTGCCAGCAGCTTAAGGGCAGGGGGCCCCGGGGAGCTGTTTTTT.

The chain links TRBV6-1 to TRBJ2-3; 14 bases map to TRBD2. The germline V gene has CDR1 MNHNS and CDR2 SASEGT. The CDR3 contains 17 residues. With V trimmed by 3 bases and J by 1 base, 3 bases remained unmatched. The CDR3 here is CASSDPGLAGGTDTQYF. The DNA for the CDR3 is TGTGCCAGCAGTGACCCGGGACTAGCGGGGGGCACAGATACGCAGTATTTT.

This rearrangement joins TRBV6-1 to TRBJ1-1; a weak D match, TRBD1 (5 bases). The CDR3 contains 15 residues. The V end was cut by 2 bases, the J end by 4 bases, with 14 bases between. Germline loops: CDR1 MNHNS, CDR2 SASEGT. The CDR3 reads CASSERGVSFTEAFF. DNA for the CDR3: TGTGCCAGCAGTGAACGGGGGGTTTCGTTCACTGAAGCTTTCTTT.

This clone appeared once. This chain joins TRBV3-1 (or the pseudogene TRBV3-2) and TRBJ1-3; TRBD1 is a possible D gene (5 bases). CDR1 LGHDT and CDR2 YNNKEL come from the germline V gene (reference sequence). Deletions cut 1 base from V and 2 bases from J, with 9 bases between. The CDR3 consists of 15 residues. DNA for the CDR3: TGTGCCAGCAGCCAAGTGCAGGGCGCTGGAAACACCATATATTTT. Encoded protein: CASSQVQGAGNTIYF.

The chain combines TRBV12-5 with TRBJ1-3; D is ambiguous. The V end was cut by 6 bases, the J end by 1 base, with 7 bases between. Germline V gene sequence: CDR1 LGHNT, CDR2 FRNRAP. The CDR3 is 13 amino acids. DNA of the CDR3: TGTGCTAGTGGACCAACTTCTGGAAACACCATATATTTT. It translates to CASGPTSGNTIYF. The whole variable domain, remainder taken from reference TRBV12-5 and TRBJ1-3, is DARVTQTPRHKVTEMGQEVTMRCQPILGHNTVFWYRQTMMQGLELLAYFRNRAPLDDSGMPKDRFSAEMPDATLATLKIQPSEPRDSAVYFCASGPTSGNTIYFGEGSWLTVV.

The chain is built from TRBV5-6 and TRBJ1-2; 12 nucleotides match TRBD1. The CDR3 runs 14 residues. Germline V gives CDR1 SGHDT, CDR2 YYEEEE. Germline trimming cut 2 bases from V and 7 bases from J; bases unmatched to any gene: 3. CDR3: CASSFGTGGGGYTF. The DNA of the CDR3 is TGTGCCAGCAGCTTCGGGACAGGGGGCGGTGGCTACACCTTC.

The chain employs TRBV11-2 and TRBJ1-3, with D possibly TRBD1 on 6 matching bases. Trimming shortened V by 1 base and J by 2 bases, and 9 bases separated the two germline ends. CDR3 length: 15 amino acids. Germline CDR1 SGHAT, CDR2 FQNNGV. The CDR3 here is CASSLGTVTGNTIYF. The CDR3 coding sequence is TGTGCCAGCAGCTTAGGGACAGTCACTGGAAACACCATATATTTT.

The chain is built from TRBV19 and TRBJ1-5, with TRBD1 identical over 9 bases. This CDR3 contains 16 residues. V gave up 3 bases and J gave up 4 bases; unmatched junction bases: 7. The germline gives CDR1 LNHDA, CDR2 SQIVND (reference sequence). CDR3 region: CASSIAGQGDNQPQHF. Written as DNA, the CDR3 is TGTGCCAGTAGTATCGCGGGACAGGGTGATAATCAGCCCCAGCATTTT.

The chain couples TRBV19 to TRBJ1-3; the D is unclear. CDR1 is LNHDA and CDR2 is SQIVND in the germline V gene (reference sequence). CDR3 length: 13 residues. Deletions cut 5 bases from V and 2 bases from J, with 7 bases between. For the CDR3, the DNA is TGTGCCAGTAGTCCCCAGGCTGGAAACACCATATATTTT. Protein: CASSPQAGNTIYF.

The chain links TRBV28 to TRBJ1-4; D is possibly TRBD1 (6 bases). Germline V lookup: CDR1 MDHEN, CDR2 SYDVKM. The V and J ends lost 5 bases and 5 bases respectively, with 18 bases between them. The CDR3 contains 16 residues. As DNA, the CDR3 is TGTGCCAGCAGTCCCCAACAACCGGGACAAAATGAAAAACTGTTTTTT. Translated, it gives CASSPQQPGQNEKLFF. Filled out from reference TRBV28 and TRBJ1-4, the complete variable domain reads DVKVTQSSRYLVKRTGEKVFLECVQDMDHENMFWYRQDPGLGLRLIYFSYDVKMKEKGDIPEGYSVSREKKERFSLILESASTNQTSMYLCASSPQQPGQNEKLFFGSGTQLSVL.

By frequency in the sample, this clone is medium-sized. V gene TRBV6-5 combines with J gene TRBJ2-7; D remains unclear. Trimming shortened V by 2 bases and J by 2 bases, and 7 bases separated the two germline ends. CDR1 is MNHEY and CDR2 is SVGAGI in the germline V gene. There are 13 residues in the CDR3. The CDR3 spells CASSYGAAYEQYF. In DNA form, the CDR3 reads TGTGCCAGCAGTTACGGTGCAGCCTACGAGCAGTACTTC.